Presented here are 18 T cell receptor beta chains from one specimen sequenced in a study of OX40 agonist ivuxolimab in advanced cancers. Clones were sequenced by immunoSEQ multiplex PCR, and TCRdb holds only the in-frame ones, with some missing. The sample gives some 40,000 clones, 91% of which show up once; about 30% is in the top ten. Sequenced material: CD4+ or CD8+ T cells sorted from blood, taken in a trial of the OX40 agonist ivuxolimab. The receptor source for this set is an adult with an advanced solid tumor such as melanoma, head and neck, liver or kidney cancer.

The chain couples TRBV27 to TRBJ1-3, with TRBD1 identical over 9 bases. The length of the CDR3 is 18 residues. From germline, CDR1 is MNHEY and CDR2 SMNVEV (reference sequence). J lost 3 bases, V lost 5 bases, and 14 bases had no gene match. CDR3 in amino acids: CASSPGTGSPWGGNTIYF. DNA of the CDR3: TGTGCCAGCAGTCCCGGGACAGGGAGCCCTTGGGGTGGAAACACCATATATTTT.

This rearrangement joins TRBV28 to TRBJ2-1; 8 nucleotides align to TRBD1. The CDR3 is 15 amino acids. V lost 3 bases to trimming and J lost 4 bases; unmatched junction nucleotides: 5. Germline CDR1 is MDHEN and CDR2 is SYDVKM. CDR3 sequence (DNA): TGTGCCAGCAGTTTTACAGGGGGACCTTACAATGAGCAGTTCTTC. Translated, it gives CASSFTGGPYNEQFF.

V usage is TRBV7-3 and J usage is TRBJ2-7; weak D call: TRBD1 (5 bases). The CDR3 loop spans 15 amino acids. The V end lost 4 bases, the J end lost 6 bases, and 19 bases lay between the germline ends. CDR1 and CDR2 from the germline V gene are SGHTA and FQGTGA. DNA of the CDR3: TGTGCCAGCAGCTACTACGCGACAGAACCCTCCGAGCAGTACTTC. This gives the protein CASSYYATEPSEQYF.

V usage is TRBV9 and J usage is TRBJ2-5; 10 bases match TRBD1. There are 15 residues in the CDR3. V dropped 0 bases and J dropped 4; count of bases not matched to a gene: 3. Germline V gene data show CDR1 as SGDLS and CDR2 as YYNGEE. The CDR3 spells CASSVDGQGVETQYF. CDR3 nucleotide sequence: TGTGCCAGCAGCGTAGATGGACAGGGGGTAGAGACCCAGTACTTC.

This clone was picked up one time. The chain combines TRBV4-3 with TRBJ2-7; D is unresolved. V was shortened by 1 base and J by 3 bases, with 10 bases between the two germline ends. The CDR3 contains 14 residues. Germline-derived CDR1 and CDR2 are LGHNA and YSLEER. The CDR3 protein is CASSQGLENYEQYF. The CDR3 region has the DNA TGCGCCAGCAGCCAAGGGCTAGAAAACTACGAGCAGTACTTC.

This clone was recorded only once. The genes are TRBV4-3 and TRBJ2-2, with D unclear. The ends were cut back, 3 bases at V and 6 bases at J, with 8 bases in the middle. This CDR3 has 13 amino acids. Germline V gene lookup returns CDR1 LGHNA and CDR2 YSLEER. The CDR3 spells CASSQRSAGELFF. Written as DNA, the CDR3 is TGCGCCAGCAGCCAGAGGTCTGCCGGGGAGCTGTTTTTT.

This rearrangement joins TRBV5-6 to TRBJ1-2; D uncertain. This CDR3 has 14 amino acids. V was clipped by 0 bases and J by 5 bases, with 11 bases between them. Per the germline V gene, CDR1 is SGHDT and CDR2 is YYEEEE. CDR3 coding DNA: TGTGCCAGCAGCTTGGAGTTCGGGAATTATGGCTACACCTTC. It encodes CASSLEFGNYGYTF.

This chain links TRBV19 with TRBJ2-2; the D call may be TRBD1 or TRBD2 (5 bases each). In germline, CDR1 is LNHDA, CDR2 SQIVND (reference sequence). The CDR3 length is 17 residues. Trimming cost V 3 bases and J 1 base, with 15 bases left between them. This CDR3 reads CASSITSWDQNTGELFF. The DNA for the CDR3 is TGTGCCAGTAGTATCACGAGTTGGGACCAGAACACCGGGGAGCTGTTTTTT. The full variable domain, in which reference TRBV19 and TRBJ2-2 provide the parts outside the CDR3, is DGGITQSPKYLFRKEGQNVTLSCEQNLNHDAMYWYRQDPGQGLRLIYYSQIVNDFQKGDIAEGYSVSREKKESFPLTVTSAQKNPTAFYLCASSITSWDQNTGELFFGEGSRLTVL.

This clone appeared once. This rearrangement joins TRBV9 to TRBJ2-2; 12 nucleotides align to TRBD2. Per germline, CDR1 SGDLS and CDR2 YYNGEE. V was pared by 2 bases and J by 1 base, with 0 bases of the junction left unmatched. The CDR3 extends over 16 amino acids. For the CDR3, the DNA is TGTGCCAGCAGCGTGGGACTAGCGGGGAACACCGGGGAGCTGTTTTTT. Translated: CASSVGLAGNTGELFF.

The V gene is TRBV9, the J gene TRBJ2-3; D gene unclear. Germline CDR1 reads SGDLS; CDR2 reads YYNGEE. This CDR3 has 14 amino acids. V lost 3 bases, J lost 0 bases, and 8 bases lay in between. The CDR3 nucleotides are TGTGCCAGCAGCGACGGTTTTAGCACAGATACGCAGTATTTT. Its translation is CASSDGFSTDTQYF.

With respect to this clone: Other DNA sequences in the sample encode the same CDR3. The chain uses TRBV7-9 and TRBJ2-7; 11 nucleotides line up with TRBD2. V dropped 5 bases and J dropped 3; count of bases not matched to a gene: 3. CDR3 length: 14 residues. Germline CDR1 is SEHNR and CDR2 is FQNEAQ (reference sequence). The CDR3 spells CASSPTSGSYEQYF. CDR3 DNA sequence: TGTGCCAGCAGCCCAACTAGCGGGAGCTACGAGCAGTACTTC.

The chain couples TRBV4-3 to TRBJ2-1; 8 bases align to TRBD2. The CDR3 runs 15 residues. The ends lost 4 bases at V and 5 bases at J; junction bases unmatched: 7. Germline V gene data show CDR1 as LGHNA and CDR2 as YSLEER. The DNA of the CDR3 is TGCGCCAGCAGCCCTGATAGCGGGGCCCACAATGAGCAGTTCTTC. Translation gives CASSPDSGAHNEQFF.

This clone has only one observation. The sample carries other DNA sequences with the same CDR3. The V call is TRBV6-5, the J call TRBJ2-2; D ambiguous. Trimming removed 0 bases at V and 2 bases at J, with 7 bases between. The CDR3 loop spans 15 amino acids. Germline CDR1 and CDR2: MNHEY and SVGAGI. In DNA form, the CDR3 reads TGTGCCAGCAGTTACTCAAGTGGAAACACCGGGGAGCTGTTTTTT. Translating gives CASSYSSGNTGELFF.

The chain joins TRBV14 to TRBJ2-1, with D possibly matching TRBD1 (6 bases). Germline values: CDR1 SGHDN, CDR2 FVKESK. V lost 6 bases and J 7 bases, leaving 16 bases between the germline ends. This CDR3 contains 14 residues. The CDR3 protein is CASSRQGNHNEQFF. The DNA for the CDR3 is TGTGCCAGCAGTCGTCAGGGGAACCATAATGAGCAGTTCTTC.

The chain combines TRBV19 with TRBJ1-2, with D possibly TRBD1 on 6 matching bases. Trimming left V 7 bases short and J 4 bases short, with 19 bases between. The germline V gene has CDR1 LNHDA and CDR2 SQIVND (reference sequence). This CDR3 has 15 amino acids. The CDR3 DNA reads as TGTGCCAGTATCGGGGGCTGGGGTGAACTCTATGGCTACACCTTC. It yields the protein CASIGGWGELYGYTF.

This sequence joins TRBV2 and TRBJ1-4; D may be TRBD1 (5 bases). The germline V gene encodes CDR1 SNHLY and CDR2 FYNNEI. Trimming cost V 6 bases and J 0 bases, with 17 bases left between them. The CDR3 extends over 17 amino acids. The CDR3 DNA reads as TGTGCCAGCAGCCGAACCACCACAGGAACAACTAATGAAAAACTGTTTTTT. It codes for CASSRTTTGTTNEKLFF.

This clone was observed a single time. The V gene is TRBV6-5, the J gene TRBJ1-1, with a possible D match to TRBD1 (6 bases). CDR3 length: 14 amino acids. Per germline, CDR1 MNHEY and CDR2 SVGAGI. V was clipped by 9 bases and J by 4 bases, with 18 bases between them. Here the CDR3 reads CARQAPGQFTEAFF. The CDR3 coding sequence is TGTGCCAGACAAGCCCCGGGACAATTCACTGAAGCTTTCTTT.

This chain connects TRBV6-5 to TRBJ2-7; tentative D call: TRBD1 (6 bases). There are 13 residues in the CDR3. Germline loops: CDR1 MNHEY, CDR2 SVGAGI. V lost 8 bases to trimming and J lost 0 bases, with 11 bases between them. Here the CDR3 reads CASSRTDSYEQYF. CDR3 nucleotides: TGTGCCAGCTCAAGGACAGACTCCTACGAGCAGTACTTC.